The 17 T cell receptor beta chains presented below share a single source sample, sequenced in a study of T-cell memory formation after mild COVID-19. TCRdb redid the calling of the 5' RACE reads with MiXCR, one entry per CDR3 protein. There are some 150,000 distinct CDR3 sequences in the sample; around 21% occur only once, and 2% to 2.5% lies in the top ten. Sample: PBMCs or a T cell subset sorted from them (not recorded which). The origin of the receptors is an adult woman who had mild COVID-19 (a few samples of this study predate the infection). Cell type and time point are not known.

The chain links TRBV12-3 or TRBV12-4 to TRBJ2-4; 12 nucleotides line up with TRBD1. J lost 8 bases, V lost 0 bases, and 14 bases had no gene match. The CDR3 has 19 amino acids. CDR3 region: CASSLAPGTGGEGRDIQYF. The CDR3 coding sequence is TGTGCCAGCAGTTTAGCCCCCGGGACAGGGGGCGAAGGTCGAGACATTCAGTACTTC.

V gene TRBV30 combines with J gene TRBJ1-1; D is possibly TRBD1 (6 bases). Germline lookup yields CDR1 GTSNPN and CDR2 SVGIG (reference sequence). Trimming removed 2 bases from V and 4 bases from J, with 14 bases in between. The CDR3 spans 14 residues. The CDR3 sequence: CAWSQWGGGTEAFF. Here the CDR3 DNA reads TGTGCCTGGAGTCAATGGGGAGGGGGCACTGAAGCTTTCTTT.

The V gene is TRBV27, the J gene TRBJ2-1, with 8 bases aligning to TRBD1. The CDR3 is made up of 15 amino acids. V dropped 7 bases and J dropped 8; count of bases not matched to a gene: 13. Germline V gene data show CDR1 as MNHEY and CDR2 as SMNVEV (reference sequence). As DNA, the CDR3 is TGTGCCAGCAACTACGGGACAGGAGGGCACCATGAGCAGTTCTTC. Its protein is CASNYGTGGHHEQFF.

The CDR3 DNA follows: TGTGCCAGCAGTTACTCCGGGGGTCTGGGTGGCTATGGCTACACCTTC. It codes for CASSYSGGLGGYGYTF. The chain carries TRBV6-6 and TRBJ1-2, with D possibly TRBD1 on 5 matching bases. With 0 bases removed from V and 4 bases from J, the gap between germline ends came to 15 bases. Per the germline V gene, CDR1 is MNHNY and CDR2 is SVGAGI (reference sequence). There are 16 residues in the CDR3.

The J gene is TRBJ1-5, the V gene TRBV2, with D unresolved. The CDR3 has 15 residues. V lost 4 bases to trimming and J lost 3 bases, with 13 bases between them. CDR1 is SNHLY and CDR2 is FYNNEI in the germline V gene. CDR3 region: CASSAQWATNQPQHF. In nucleotides, the CDR3 is TGTGCCAGCAGTGCTCAGTGGGCCACCAATCAGCCCCAGCATTTT.

The genes are TRBV7-2 and TRBJ1-2; 8 bases are a match to TRBD1. Germline V gene sequence: CDR1 SGHTA, CDR2 FQGNSA. This CDR3 region has 14 residues. The V and J ends lost 1 base and 4 bases, in that order; junction bases with no gene match: 2. The CDR3: CASSLGGTGYGYTF. CDR3 coding DNA: TGTGCCAGCAGCTTAGGAGGGACAGGCTATGGCTACACCTTC.

This chain joins TRBV29-1 and TRBJ2-3; tentatively, D is TRBD1 or TRBD2 (5 bases each). The V end was cut by 6 bases, the J end by 2 bases, with 12 bases between. The CDR3 is 13 amino acids. From germline, CDR1 is SQVTM and CDR2 ANQGSEA. The CDR3 protein is CSVAVGTTDTQYF. DNA for the CDR3: TGCAGCGTCGCCGTGGGGACCACAGATACGCAGTATTTT.

This clonotype showed up just a few times. This chain joins TRBV20-1 and TRBJ2-5; TRBD2 matches 11 bases. The V segment lost 6 bases and the J segment 2 bases; nucleotides outside the gene matches: 8. The CDR3 loop spans 15 amino acids. The germline CDR1 and CDR2 sequences are DFQATT and SNEGSKA (reference sequence). CDR3 in amino acids: CSAVPSGGIQETQYF. The CDR3 DNA follows: TGCAGTGCCGTCCCTAGCGGGGGGATACAAGAGACCCAGTACTTC.

The rearrangement uses TRBV20-1 and TRBJ2-1; perhaps D is TRBD1 or TRBD2 (5 bases each). The germline V gene has CDR1 DFQATT and CDR2 SNEGSKA (reference sequence). Deletions cut 4 bases from V and 5 bases from J, with 15 bases between. This CDR3 has 14 amino acids. In DNA, the CDR3 is TGCAGTGCTAAGCCGGGACGGCTTAACAATGAGCAGTTCTTC. Translating it yields CSAKPGRLNNEQFF.

J is TRBJ1-4 and V is TRBV7-9; D is unresolved. CDR1 is SEHNR and CDR2 is FQNEAQ in the germline V gene (reference sequence). CDR3 length equals 14 residues. V gave up 4 bases and J gave up 8 bases, with 14 bases separating them. This CDR3 reads CASSWTDQAEKLFF. The CDR3 coding sequence is TGTGCCAGCAGCTGGACGGATCAAGCAGAAAAACTGTTTTTT.

This clonotype came up a few times. The chain employs TRBV24-1 and TRBJ1-1, with D hard to call. CDR3 length equals 13 residues. With 1 base removed from V and 0 bases from J, the gap between germline ends came to 2 bases. Germline V CDR1 and CDR2: KGHDR, SFDVKD. The CDR3 DNA follows: TGTGCCACCAGTGATTTTCTGAACACTGAAGCTTTCTTT. Protein product: CATSDFLNTEAFF.

This clonotype was observed many times. The chain joins TRBV7-9 to TRBJ1-2; D gene uncertain. Germline V CDR1 and CDR2: SEHNR, FQNEAQ (reference sequence). This CDR3 has 13 residues. V lost 4 bases to trimming and J lost 2 bases, with 8 bases between them. In DNA form, the CDR3 reads TGTGCCAGCAGCTCCGGGAGGAACTATGGCTACACCTTC. The encoded protein is CASSSGRNYGYTF. The variable domain in full, completed from reference TRBV7-9 and TRBJ1-2, reads DTGVSQNPRHKITKRGQNVTFRCDPISEHNRLYWYRQTLGQGPEFLTYFQNEAQLEKSRLLSDRFSAERPKGSFSTLEIQRTEQGDSAMYLCASSSGRNYGYTFGSGTRLTVV.

The chain is built from TRBV29-1 and TRBJ2-1; 10 bases are shared with TRBD2. The germline CDR1 and CDR2 sequences are SQVTM and ANQGSEA. Trimming cost V 4 bases and J 6 bases; bases outside gene matches: 3. The CDR3 sequence is 13 residues long. The CDR3 coding sequence is TGCAGCGTTGGTCCTAGCGGGAGCAATGAGCAGTTCTTC. Translated: CSVGPSGSNEQFF.

V is TRBV5-1 and J is TRBJ1-1; perhaps TRBD1 as D (6 bases). The V end was cut by 0 bases, the J end by 5 bases, with 11 bases between. The V gene's germline CDR1 is SGHRS and CDR2 YFSETQ. The CDR3 is made up of 14 amino acids. The CDR3 DNA reads as TGCGCCAGCAGCTTGGTCGCAGGGGTAACTGAAGCTTTCTTT. Amino acid sequence: CASSLVAGVTEAFF.

A few counts support this clonotype. The V and J genes are TRBV5-1 and TRBJ2-1; 14 bases fit TRBD2. V lost 0 bases to trimming and J lost 7 bases; unmatched junction nucleotides: 3. This CDR3 is 16 amino acids long. The V gene's germline CDR1 is SGHRS and CDR2 YFSETQ. The CDR3 is CASSLGGTSGSNEQFF. In DNA form, the CDR3 reads TGCGCCAGCAGCTTGGGGGGGACTAGCGGGAGTAATGAGCAGTTCTTC.

This clonotype appeared a few times. This rearrangement joins TRBV5-1 to TRBJ2-5, with D tentatively TRBD1 (7 bases). This CDR3 contains 15 residues. The germline CDR1 and CDR2 sequences are SGHRS and YFSETQ. The ends were cut back, 5 bases at V and 2 bases at J, with 16 bases in the middle. CDR3 sequence: CASRRGQPGQETQYF. CDR3 DNA sequence: TGCGCCAGCAGGCGGGGACAGCCGGGGCAAGAGACCCAGTACTTC.

The chain carries TRBV29-1 and TRBJ2-1; maybe TRBD2 (6 bases). V was shortened by 5 bases and J by 3 bases, with 11 bases between the two germline ends. This CDR3 comprises 13 residues. Germline CDR1 reads SQVTM; CDR2 reads ANQGSEA. In nucleotides, the CDR3 is TGCAGCGTTAGGGACTCCCACTACAATGAGCAGTTCTTC. The encoded protein is CSVRDSHYNEQFF.